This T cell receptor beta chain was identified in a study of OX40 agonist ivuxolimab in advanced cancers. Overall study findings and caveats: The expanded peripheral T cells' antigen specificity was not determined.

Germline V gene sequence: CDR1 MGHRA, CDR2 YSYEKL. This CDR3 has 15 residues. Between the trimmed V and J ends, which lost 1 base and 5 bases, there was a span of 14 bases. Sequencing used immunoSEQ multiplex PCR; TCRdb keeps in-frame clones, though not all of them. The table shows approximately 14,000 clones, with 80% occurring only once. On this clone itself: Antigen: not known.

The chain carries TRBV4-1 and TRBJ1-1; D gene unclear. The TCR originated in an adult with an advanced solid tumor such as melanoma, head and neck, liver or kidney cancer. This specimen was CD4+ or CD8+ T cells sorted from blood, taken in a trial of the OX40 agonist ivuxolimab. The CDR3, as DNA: TGCGCCAGCAGCCAAGGTCCAAGCAGTAGGACTGAAGCTTTCTTT. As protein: CASSQGPSSRTEAFF.